One and the same sample provided the 19 T cell receptor beta chains below, sequenced in a study of shared clonotypes between healthy human individuals. Here immunoSEQ multiplex PCR was the method, and the copy in TCRdb shows in-frame clones only, minus some. The sample yields about a million clones, approximately 75% seen once. Sample: memory CD4+ T cells from PBMCs. Subset here: CD45RA-negative fraction. The receptors stem from a man aged 18 to 35 in good health. Some clones in this sample may be carry-over from other donors' samples.

V is TRBV7-9 and J is TRBJ1-2; maybe TRBD1 (6 bases). CDR1 SEHNR and CDR2 FQNEAQ come from the germline V gene (reference sequence). The CDR3 spans 15 residues. V was clipped by 7 bases and J by 0 bases, with 15 bases between them. The CDR3 here is CASTSWDTPNYGYTF. CDR3 nucleotide sequence: TGTGCCAGCACCTCCTGGGACACTCCTAACTATGGCTACACCTTC.

This sequence joins TRBV7-8 and TRBJ2-7; TRBD2 aligns across 10 bases. The V segment lost 4 bases and the J segment 2 bases; nucleotides outside the gene matches: 5. CDR3 length: 15 amino acids. Germline CDR1 reads SGHVS; CDR2 reads FQNEAQ. The CDR3 DNA follows: TGTGCCAGCAGCTCCAGGACTAGCGGAACCTACGAGCAGTACTTC. This gives the protein CASSSRTSGTYEQYF.

The V gene is TRBV11-3, the J gene TRBJ1-1, with D unclear. CDR1 is SGHNT and CDR2 is YENEEA in the germline V gene. The germline V and J ends were trimmed by 0 bases and 6 bases, with 11 bases remaining between them. The CDR3 runs to 14 residues. DNA for the CDR3: TGTGCCAGCAGCTTAGATCGGTGGAGCCCTGAAGCTTTCTTT. This codes for CASSLDRWSPEAFF.

This chain connects TRBV5-1 to TRBJ2-5; 8 bases are shared with TRBD1. The CDR3 is 17 residues long. Unmatched junction bases numbered 11, after V lost 3 bases and J lost 1 base. Germline CDR1 SGHRS, CDR2 YFSETQ. CDR3 residues: CASSWAFTGQGQETQYF. The CDR3 DNA reads TGCGCCAGCAGCTGGGCATTTACCGGACAGGGCCAAGAGACCCAGTACTTC. The full variable domain, completed using reference TRBV5-1 and TRBJ2-5, is KAGVTQTPRYLIKTRGQQVTLSCSPISGHRSVSWYQQTPGQGLQFLFEYFSETQRNKGNFPGRFSGRQFSNSRSEMNVSTLELGDSALYLCASSWAFTGQGQETQYFGPGTRLLVL.

This clone was detected once. The chain combines TRBV7-2 with TRBJ2-7; TRBD1 aligns across 10 bases. The CDR3 is 14 amino acids. Germline CDR1 is SGHTA and CDR2 is FQGNSA. The V and J ends lost 8 bases and 3 bases, in that order; junction bases with no gene match: 7. CDR3 DNA sequence: TGTGCCAGCGTACCGGGACAGGGGTTCTACGAGCAGTACTTC. The encoded protein is CASVPGQGFYEQYF.

This clone showed up just once. The chain has TRBV6-6 and TRBJ1-4; 7 bases fit TRBD1. Germline V gene lookup returns CDR1 MNHNY and CDR2 SVGAGI (reference sequence). V shed 2 bases and J 3 bases; nucleotides not matched to a gene: 3. This CDR3 contains 15 residues. CDR3 nucleotides: TGTGCCAGCAGTTACGGGGACAGCTCTAATGAAAAACTGTTTTTT. It is translated as CASSYGDSSNEKLFF.

V usage is TRBV5-4 and J usage is TRBJ2-3; D might be TRBD2 (9 bases). This CDR3 spans 18 amino acids. Germline V CDR1 and CDR2: SGHNT, YYREEE (reference sequence). Trimming removed 2 bases from V and 4 bases from J, with 23 bases in between. The CDR3, as DNA: TGTGCCAGCAGCTTCAGGGGGCGCGGGACTAGCAGTTCAGATACGCAGTATTTT. Translation: CASSFRGRGTSSSDTQYF.

A single count supports this clone. The chain links TRBV15 to TRBJ1-5, with no clear D. Trimming pared 0 bases from V and 8 bases from J, leaving 8 bases between. Germline loops: CDR1 LNHNV, CDR2 YYDKDF (reference sequence). This CDR3 spans 13 amino acids. CDR3 sequence (DNA): TGTGCCACCAGCAGAGATCGGGTAGAGCCCCAGCATTTT. The encoded protein is CATSRDRVEPQHF.

The chain is built from TRBV5-4 and TRBJ2-6, with D perhaps TRBD2 (5 bases). V lost 9 bases and J 0 bases, leaving 19 bases between the germline ends. CDR1 and CDR2 (germline): SGHNT, YYREEE (reference sequence). This CDR3 is 17 amino acids long. For the CDR3, the DNA is TGTGCCACCGAGATGGCGGGCTTCAGCTCTGGGGCCAACGTCCTGACTTTC. Protein product: CATEMAGFSSGANVLTF.

The rearrangement uses TRBV28 and TRBJ2-7; possible D gene TRBD1, 6 bases. The germline V gene encodes CDR1 MDHEN and CDR2 SYDVKM. The CDR3 is 14 amino acids. V dropped 6 bases and J dropped 4 bases, with 16 bases sitting between them. CDR3 region: CASSSTGYSYEQYF. The CDR3 nucleotides are TGTGCCAGCAGCTCGACAGGATATTCTTACGAGCAGTACTTC.

This chain uses TRBV5-4 with TRBJ2-1, with TRBD2 identical over 10 bases. The CDR3 length is 16 residues. Losses at the gene ends were 3 bases for V and 0 bases for J; bases not matched to a gene: 3. Germline CDR1 is SGHNT and CDR2 is YYREEE (reference sequence). DNA for the CDR3: TGTGCCAGCAGCTCAAGCGGGAGGGCCTCCTACAATGAGCAGTTCTTC. Amino acids: CASSSSGRASYNEQFF.

Details on this clone: A much larger clonotype is one base distant, so this may be a read error. The chain employs TRBV5-6 and TRBJ1-1; the D gene is possibly TRBD1 (5 bases). Germline CDR1 and CDR2: SGHDT and YYEEEE. This CDR3 spans 15 amino acids. The V end lost 1 base, the J end lost 4 bases, and 14 bases lay between the germline ends. Here the CDR3 DNA reads TGTGCCAGCAGCTTGCTCCCAGGGTGGGGCACTGAAGCTTTCTTT. Translated: CASSLLPGWGTEAFF.

The chain employs TRBV7-7 and TRBJ2-6; D is unclear. V shed 5 bases and J shed 5 bases, with 22 bases lying between them. CDR3 length: 18 amino acids. Germline CDR1 and CDR2: SSHAT and FNYEAQ (reference sequence). CDR3 nucleotides: TGTGCCAGCAGCCTATGCCGAGTGCCACAAAGTCGGGCCAACGTCCTGACTTTC. This sequence encodes CASSLCRVPQSRANVLTF.

This clone was counted a few times. V usage is TRBV15 and J usage is TRBJ1-4; D remains ambiguous. With 0 bases removed from V and 0 bases from J, the gap between germline ends came to 8 bases. Germline CDR1 and CDR2: LNHNV and YYDKDF (reference sequence). The CDR3 contains 16 residues. The CDR3 is CATSRDISATNEKLFF. The CDR3 bases are TGTGCCACCAGCAGAGATATATCTGCAACTAATGAAAAACTGTTTTTT.

The V gene is TRBV27, the J gene TRBJ1-2; no definite D call. Deletions cut 3 bases from V and 8 bases from J, with 13 bases between. The CDR3 spans 13 residues. Germline lookup yields CDR1 MNHEY and CDR2 SMNVEV (reference sequence). The chain's CDR3 is CASSFRKSLGYTF. The CDR3 DNA sequence: TGTGCCAGCAGTTTTCGAAAATCACTGGGCTACACCTTC.

V gene TRBV19 combines with J gene TRBJ1-3, with D possibly matching TRBD1 (6 bases). V lost 8 bases, J lost 2 bases, and 22 bases lay in between. The CDR3 runs to 17 residues. From germline, CDR1 is LNHDA and CDR2 SQIVND (reference sequence). CDR3 nucleotide sequence: TGTGCCAGTTCTGGAAGTTTCGGGCGGGGGCCTGGAAACACCATATATTTT. Translation gives CASSGSFGRGPGNTIYF.

V and J are TRBV15 and TRBJ2-7; D not resolved. Germline V gene data show CDR1 as LNHNV and CDR2 as YYDKDF (reference sequence). The CDR3 loop spans 14 amino acids. V was shortened by 2 bases and J by 3 bases, with 11 bases between the two germline ends. The CDR3 DNA sequence: TGTGCCACCAGCAGAACCCTAGGGTACTACGAGCAGTACTTC. This encodes CATSRTLGYYEQYF.

The chain recombines TRBV15 with TRBJ2-7, with a weak D call TRBD2 (6 bases). The V gene lost 0 bases and the J gene lost 5 bases, with 17 bases spanning the gap. The CDR3 extends over 16 amino acids. CDR1 is LNHNV, CDR2 YYDKDF, per germline (reference sequence). CDR3 protein: CATSRDYRGRGNEQYF. As DNA, the CDR3 is TGTGCCACCAGCAGAGATTATCGGGGGAGAGGTAACGAGCAGTACTTC.

This chain joins TRBV19 and TRBJ1-5; 9 nucleotides line up with TRBD1. With 3 bases clipped from V and 2 bases from J, the junction kept 8 bases outside the gene matches. This CDR3 is 17 amino acids long. The germline V gene encodes CDR1 LNHDA and CDR2 SQIVND (reference sequence). The CDR3: CASSMSGTGFGNQPQHF. In DNA, the CDR3 is TGTGCCAGTAGTATGTCCGGGACAGGGTTTGGCAATCAGCCCCAGCATTTT.